This TCR beta chain was found in a study of OX40 agonist ivuxolimab in advanced cancers. Study in general: An agonistic anti-OX40 (CD134) antibody, ivuxolimab, was used to treat the patients.

Method: immunoSEQ multiplex PCR; TCRdb's copy keeps in-frame clones and lacks some. The table includes some 50,000 clones, 90% detected once. General observations from the study: Dose levels from 0.1 to 3.0 mg/kg saw CD4+ and CD8+ blood T cells expand clonally by week 6.

Notes on this clone: Its antigen is unknown.

Peripheral blood came from all dose cohorts at three timepoints. The V gene's germline CDR1 is SGHAT and CDR2 FQNNGV. V lost 5 bases and J lost 2, with 12 bases in between. The CDR3 contains 14 residues. The source is an adult with an advanced solid tumor such as melanoma, head and neck, liver or kidney cancer. This sample comprised CD4+ or CD8+ T cells sorted from blood, obtained in a trial of the OX40 agonist ivuxolimab. The chain has TRBV11-2 and TRBJ1-2, with TRBD1 as a possible D gene (6 bases). CDR3 nucleotides: TGTGCCAGCAGCCTAACAGGGAACAACTATGGCTACACCTTC. Its translation is CASSLTGNNYGYTF. Combining the CDR3 with reference TRBV11-2 and TRBJ1-2 gives the whole variable domain EAGVAQSPRYKIIEKRQSVAFWCNPISGHATLYWYQQILGQGPKLLIQFQNNGVVDDSQLPKDRFSAERLKGVDSTLKIQPAKLEDSAVYLCASSLTGNNYGYTFGSGTRLTVV.